A selection of T cell receptor beta chains follows, all from one sample in a study of OX40 agonist ivuxolimab in advanced cancers. Clones were read by immunoSEQ multiplex PCR, and TCRdb kept only the in-frame ones, dropping some. The top ten hold 6.5% to 9% of the sample, which has roughly 89,000 clones, about 90% seen once. The sequences come from CD4+ or CD8+ T cells sorted from blood, collected in a trial of the OX40 agonist ivuxolimab. The source is an adult with an advanced solid tumor such as melanoma, head and neck, liver or kidney cancer. Each CDR3 is given with its conserved first and last residue. Fields, in order: V gene, clone size, J gene, D gene, CDR3 protein, CDR3 DNA. D genes are given only for firm matches. Some rows have no size entry. The others give once, few or many, or a class for an expanded clone.

TRBV19	NA	TRBJ2-3	NA	CASSIRAAPSTDTQYF	TGTGCCAGTAGTATCAGAGCGGCCCCCAGCACAGATACGCAGTATTTT
TRBV9	once	TRBJ2-5	NA	CASSQRGQQQETQYF	TGTGCCAGCAGCCAGAGGGGTCAGCAGCAAGAGACCCAGTACTTC
TRBV27	NA	TRBJ2-7	NA	CASSFLGGLSYEQYF	TGTGCCAGCAGTTTCCTCGGCGGGCTCTCCTACGAGCAGTACTTC
TRBV2	NA	TRBJ1-4	NA	CASSALQFGEKLFF	TGTGCCAGCAGTGCCCTCCAATTCGGGGAAAAACTGTTTTTT
TRBV2	NA	TRBJ2-3	NA	CASRFGASPSTDTQYF	TGTGCCAGCAGGTTTGGGGCCAGTCCTAGCACAGATACGCAGTATTTT
TRBV5-6	NA	TRBJ2-4	NA	CASSDLIGETYLKNIQYF	TGTGCCAGCAGCGATTTGATTGGGGAGACCTACTTAAAAAACATTCAGTACTTC
TRBV10-3	NA	TRBJ2-1	NA	CAISTPLNNEQFF	TGTGCCATCAGTACCCCTCTAAACAATGAGCAGTTCTTC
TRBV15	NA	TRBJ2-1	TRBD2	CATSREIRTSGNEQFF	TGTGCCACCAGCAGAGAGATTAGGACTAGCGGCAATGAGCAGTTCTTC
TRBV5-6	NA	TRBJ2-7	TRBD1	CASSIPGTGVYEQYF	TGTGCCAGCAGCATACCCGGGACAGGGGTCTACGAGCAGTACTTC
TRBV9	NA	TRBJ1-3	NA	CASSVASGGGNTIYF	TGTGCCAGCAGCGTAGCTAGCGGGGGAGGAAACACCATATATTTT
TRBV27	once	TRBJ1-1	NA	CASSLYPRRTEAFF	TGTGCCAGCAGTTTATATCCCCGGCGCACTGAAGCTTTCTTT
TRBV11-3	NA	TRBJ2-7	TRBD1	CASSSNSQGVTYEQYF	TGTGCCAGCAGCTCCAACTCACAGGGGGTTACCTACGAGCAGTACTTC
TRBV5-1	NA	TRBJ1-2	NA	CASSPEVGEWGYGYTF	TGCGCCAGCAGCCCCGAGGTGGGGGAATGGGGCTATGGCTACACCTTC
TRBV4-1	NA	TRBJ1-1	TRBD1	CASSQKGQHGTEAFF	TGCGCCAGCAGCCAGAAGGGACAGCACGGCACTGAAGCTTTCTTT
TRBV2	NA	TRBJ1-6	NA	CASIKEEGSPLHF	TGTGCCAGCATTAAGGAGGAAGGGTCACCCCTCCACTTT
TRBV5-4	NA	TRBJ2-1	TRBD2	CASSFGTSVYNEQFF	TGTGCCAGCAGCTTCGGGACTAGCGTATACAATGAGCAGTTCTTC
TRBV9	NA	TRBJ1-1	NA	CASSSQGTAAEAFF	TGTGCCAGCAGCTCCCAGGGGACGGCAGCTGAAGCTTTCTTT
TRBV19	NA	TRBJ1-4	NA	CASSIRSNEKLFF	TGTGCCAGTAGTATACGATCTAATGAAAAACTGTTTTTT
TRBV9	NA	TRBJ2-3	TRBD2	CASSVVQGGRPDTQYF	TGTGCCAGCAGCGTAGTTCAGGGAGGGAGGCCAGATACGCAGTATTTT
TRBV9	medium-sized	TRBJ1-1	TRBD1	CASSQGGLREAFF	TGTGCCAGCAGCCAGGGGGGTCTACGAGAAGCTTTCTTT
TRBV2	NA	TRBJ2-5	NA	CASIGGIQETQYF	TGTGCCAGCATAGGCGGGATCCAAGAGACCCAGTACTTC
TRBV2	NA	TRBJ1-1	NA	CASRGRSTEAFF	TGTGCCAGCAGAGGACGGAGCACTGAAGCTTTCTTT
TRBV30	few	TRBJ1-5	TRBD1	CAWRGTGSNQPQHF	TGTGCCTGGAGAGGGACAGGAAGCAATCAGCCCCAGCATTTT
TRBV19	NA	TRBJ2-7	NA	CASSIEAPSEQYF	TGTGCCAGTAGTATTGAGGCCCCAAGCGAGCAGTACTTC
TRBV7-9	NA	TRBJ2-7	NA	CASSLSLSYEQYF	TGTGCCAGCAGCTTATCCCTCTCCTACGAGCAGTACTTC
TRBV21-1	NA	TRBJ1-1	NA	CASSPKGGRIDTEAFF	TGTGCCAGCAGTCCCAAGGGGGGGCGAATAGACACTGAAGCTTTCTTT
TRBV29-1	few	TRBJ1-3	TRBD1	CSVSGGSGNTIYF	TGCAGCGTGTCAGGGGGATCTGGAAACACCATATATTTT
TRBV30	NA	TRBJ2-7	NA	CAWSLGSYEQYF	TGTGCCTGGAGTTTGGGCAGCTACGAGCAGTACTTC
TRBV5-1	NA	TRBJ2-2	NA	CASSSGTSNTGELFF	TGCGCCAGCAGCTCCGGGACATCGAACACCGGGGAGCTGTTTTTT
TRBV7-8	NA	TRBJ1-1	NA	CASSLPRNKNTEAFF	TGTGCCAGCAGCTTACCCAGGAATAAGAACACTGAAGCTTTCTTT
TRBV6-6	NA	TRBJ2-1	TRBD2	CASSYLGGGTYNEQFF	TGTGCCAGCAGTTACCTCGGCGGGGGAACCTACAATGAGCAGTTCTTC
TRBV30	NA	TRBJ2-1	TRBD1	CAWSVLETGYNEQFF	TGTGCCTGGAGTGTACTTGAGACAGGGTACAATGAGCAGTTCTTC
TRBV6-1	few	TRBJ2-7	NA	CASSWSGYEQYF	TGTGCCAGCAGTTGGTCGGGCTACGAGCAGTACTTC
TRBV10-3	NA	TRBJ2-1	TRBD1	CAITRTGNNEQFF	TGTGCCATCACGAGGACAGGGAACAATGAGCAGTTCTTC
TRBV10-1	NA	TRBJ2-2	TRBD2	CASSDFVSGSSWLVGELFF	TGCGCCAGCAGTGATTTTGTTAGCGGGAGTTCCTGGTTGGTCGGGGAGCTGTTTTTT
TRBV6-4	NA	TRBJ2-1	TRBD2	CASSVGGGPYNEQFF	TGTGCCAGCAGTGTTGGGGGAGGGCCTTACAATGAGCAGTTCTTC
TRBV7-9	NA	TRBJ2-1	TRBD2	CASSPALAGLYNEQFF	TGTGCCAGCAGCCCCGCCCTAGCGGGGCTGTACAATGAGCAGTTCTTC
TRBV9	NA	TRBJ1-3	NA	CASSSGNTIYF	TGTGCCAGCAGCTCTGGAAACACCATATATTTT